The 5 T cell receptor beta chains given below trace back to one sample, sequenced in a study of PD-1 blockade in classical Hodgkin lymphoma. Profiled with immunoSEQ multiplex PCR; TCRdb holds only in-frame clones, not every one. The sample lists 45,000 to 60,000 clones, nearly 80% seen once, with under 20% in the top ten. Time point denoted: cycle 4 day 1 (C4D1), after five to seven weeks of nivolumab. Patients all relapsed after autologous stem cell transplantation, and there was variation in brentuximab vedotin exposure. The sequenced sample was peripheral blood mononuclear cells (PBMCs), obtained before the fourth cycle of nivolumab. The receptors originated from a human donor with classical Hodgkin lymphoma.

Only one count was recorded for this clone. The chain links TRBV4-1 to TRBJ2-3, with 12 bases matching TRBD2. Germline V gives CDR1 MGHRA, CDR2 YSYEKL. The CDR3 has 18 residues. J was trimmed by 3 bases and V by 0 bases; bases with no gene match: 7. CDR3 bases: TGCGCCAGCAGCCAAGATCGGCTAGCGGGAGGGGTTACAGATACGCAGTATTTT. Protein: CASSQDRLAGGVTDTQYF.

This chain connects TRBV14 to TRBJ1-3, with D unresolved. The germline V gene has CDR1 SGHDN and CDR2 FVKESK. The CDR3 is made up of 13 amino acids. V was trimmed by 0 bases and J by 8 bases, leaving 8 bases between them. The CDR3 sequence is CASSQDNEDTIYF. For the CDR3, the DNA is TGTGCCAGCAGCCAAGATAACGAGGACACCATATATTTT.

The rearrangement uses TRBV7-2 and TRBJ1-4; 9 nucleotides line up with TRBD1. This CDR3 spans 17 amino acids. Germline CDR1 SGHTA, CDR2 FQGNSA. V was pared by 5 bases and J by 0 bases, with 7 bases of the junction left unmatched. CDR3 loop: CASSPLQGAATNEKLFF. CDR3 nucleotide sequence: TGTGCCAGCAGCCCCCTACAGGGGGCAGCAACTAATGAAAAACTGTTTTTT.

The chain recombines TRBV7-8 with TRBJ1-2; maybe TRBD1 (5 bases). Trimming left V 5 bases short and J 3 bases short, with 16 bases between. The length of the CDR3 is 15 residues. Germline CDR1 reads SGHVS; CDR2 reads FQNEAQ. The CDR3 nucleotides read TGTGCCAGCAGCCCGCACGACGGGGCGGACTATGGCTACACCTTC. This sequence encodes CASSPHDGADYGYTF.

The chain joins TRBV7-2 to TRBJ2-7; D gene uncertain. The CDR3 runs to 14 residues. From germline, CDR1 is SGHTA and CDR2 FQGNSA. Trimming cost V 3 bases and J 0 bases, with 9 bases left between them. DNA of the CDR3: TGTGCCAGCAGCTTCAGGATGAGCTCCTACGAGCAGTACTTC. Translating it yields CASSFRMSSYEQYF.